These 20 T cell receptor beta chains were sequenced from one sample in a study of blood T cell repertoires in COVID-19. The repertoire was sequenced with immunoSEQ multiplex PCR; TCRdb's copy has only in-frame clones and lacks some. The sample lists under 350,000 clones, about 89% occurring once. The sequenced material came from peripheral blood. Receptors originate from a man in his forties with acute or convalescent COVID-19.

In this sample, this clone turned up once. CDR3: CASSTLVNSPLHF. CDR3 in DNA: TGTGCCAGCAGCACTTTGGTAAATTCACCCCTCCACTTT. The chain joins TRBV5-8 to TRBJ1-6; D unresolved. The germline CDR1 and CDR2 sequences are SGHTS and YDEGEE. Trimming cost V 4 bases and J 7 bases, with 9 bases left between them. This CDR3 has 13 residues.

This chain connects TRBV5-6 to TRBJ2-1, with D possibly being TRBD2 (6 bases). Per the germline V gene, CDR1 is SGHDT and CDR2 is YYEEEE. The CDR3 runs 16 residues. Trimming stripped 3 bases from V and 2 bases from J, with 15 bases between. CDR3 DNA sequence: TGTGCCAGCAGCTATAACCTAGCGAGCGCCTACAATGAGCAGTTCTTC. It is translated as CASSYNLASAYNEQFF. Full variable domain (outside the CDR3, taken from reference TRBV5-6 and TRBJ2-1): DAGVTQSPTHLIKTRGQQVTLRCSPKSGHDTVSWYQQALGQGPQFIFQYYEEEERQRGNFPDRFSGHQFPNYSSELNVNALLLGDSALYLCASSYNLASAYNEQFFGPGTRLTVL.

This chain joins TRBV30 and TRBJ1-6, with 7 bases fitting TRBD1. The V segment lost 2 bases and the J segment 7 bases; nucleotides outside the gene matches: 8. The CDR3 runs to 15 residues. In germline, CDR1 is GTSNPN, CDR2 SVGIG (reference sequence). The CDR3 sequence: CAWSRGGQANSPLHF. Written as DNA, the CDR3 is TGTGCCTGGAGTAGAGGAGGACAGGCGAATTCACCCCTCCACTTT.

About this clone: It is unclear where the CDR3 begins or ends on the DNA, so no DNA is shown, and the CDR3 is as TCRdb lists it. The V gene is TRBV3-1 (or the pseudogene TRBV3-2), the J gene TRBJ1-1. Germline loops: CDR1 LGHDT, CDR2 YNNKEL (reference sequence). The CDR3 length equals 13 residues, ends included. The CDR3 sequence is CASSQVVAFGTFF.

The chain links TRBV9 to TRBJ2-2, with TRBD1 as a possible D gene (6 bases). CDR1 is SGDLS and CDR2 is YYNGEE in the germline V gene. The ends were cut back, 1 base at V and 6 bases at J, with 10 bases in the middle. The CDR3 is 14 amino acids. This CDR3 is CASSVIGGSGELFF. CDR3 coding DNA: TGTGCCAGCAGCGTAATTGGGGGCTCCGGGGAGCTGTTTTTT.

The genes are TRBV12-3 or TRBV12-4 and TRBJ1-1; 7 bases match TRBD1. CDR3 length: 13 residues. Unmatched junction bases numbered 6, after V lost 7 bases and J lost 4 bases. The CDR3 reads CASTRNRGTEAFF. In DNA form, the CDR3 reads TGTGCCAGCACCCGCAACAGGGGCACTGAAGCTTTCTTT.

The chain combines TRBV5-8 with TRBJ1-5; TRBD1 matches 7 bases. This CDR3 contains 16 residues. The germline CDR1 and CDR2 sequences are SGHTS and YDEGEE. Losses at the gene ends were 4 bases for V and 3 bases for J; bases not matched to a gene: 10. CDR3 sequence reads: CASSAETGAANQPQHF. The CDR3 region has the DNA TGTGCCAGCAGCGCCGAAACAGGGGCGGCCAATCAGCCCCAGCATTTT.

The gene calls are TRBV15 and TRBJ1-3, with D perhaps matching TRBD1 (5 bases). The germline V gene encodes CDR1 LNHNV and CDR2 YYDKDF (reference sequence). The V and J ends lost 5 bases and 1 base respectively, with 18 bases between them. The CDR3 runs 17 residues. In DNA form, the CDR3 reads TGTGCCACCAGCGTGGGAGGGCAGGGAACTTCTGGAAACACCATATATTTT. Translating it yields CATSVGGQGTSGNTIYF.

The V call is TRBV25-1, the J call TRBJ1-6, with D tentatively TRBD1 (6 bases). The CDR3 has 14 amino acids. Per the germline V gene, CDR1 is MGHDK and CDR2 is SYGVNS. Trimming left V 4 bases short and J 8 bases short, with 12 bases between. In DNA, the CDR3 is TGTGCCAGCAGTGCACAGGGCATGGATTCACCCCTCCACTTT. This gives the protein CASSAQGMDSPLHF.

The chain recombines TRBV4-2 with TRBJ1-2; D is unclear. CDR3 length: 15 amino acids. The germline gives CDR1 LGHNA, CDR2 YNFKEQ. Trimming took 1 base from V and 6 from J, leaving 15 bases between them. CDR3 nucleotides: TGTGCCAGCAGCCAAGTGGAAGGGAGACGAGATGGCTACACCTTC. Amino acid sequence: CASSQVEGRRDGYTF.

The chain has TRBV2 and TRBJ1-5, with D maybe TRBD1 (6 bases). The CDR3 sequence is 13 residues long. The ends were cut back, 11 bases at V and 8 bases at J, with 19 bases in the middle. CDR1 and CDR2 from the germline V gene are SNHLY and FYNNEI. As DNA, the CDR3 is TGTGCCGCCAGCCGGGGGGCAGGGAAGCCCCAGCATTTT. Protein: CAASRGAGKPQHF.

This chain connects TRBV30 to TRBJ2-1; the D gene is possibly TRBD1 (5 bases). Trimming cost V 7 bases and J 3 bases, with 13 bases left between them. CDR1 is GTSNPN, CDR2 SVGIG, per germline (reference sequence). There are 13 residues in the CDR3. The CDR3 region is CASQGFSYNEQFF. DNA of the CDR3: TGTGCCTCCCAGGGCTTCAGCTACAATGAGCAGTTCTTC.

In its sample, this clone was seen a few times. V and J are TRBV6-2 or TRBV6-3 and TRBJ1-2, with 8 bases fitting TRBD1. Germline V gene sequence: CDR1 MNHEY, CDR2 SVGEGT. This CDR3 contains 12 residues. V lost 6 bases, J lost 8 bases, and 5 bases stayed unmatched. CDR3 in DNA: TGTGCCAGCAGCCCGGACAGGGCCGGCTACACCTTC. This sequence encodes CASSPDRAGYTF.

The rearrangement uses TRBV28 and TRBJ1-3; 9 nucleotides line up with TRBD1. The CDR3 length is 16 residues. Trimming removed 1 base from V and 4 bases from J; junction bases left unmatched: 5. Germline V gene lookup returns CDR1 MDHEN and CDR2 SYDVKM. CDR3 DNA: TGTGCCAGCAGTTTATTACAGGGGGCAGCAGGAAACACCATATATTTT. Its protein is CASSLLQGAAGNTIYF. The complete variable domain, with remaining parts taken from reference TRBV28 and TRBJ1-3, reads DVKVTQSSRYLVKRTGEKVFLECVQDMDHENMFWYRQDPGLGLRLIYFSYDVKMKEKGDIPEGYSVSREKKERFSLILESASTNQTSMYLCASSLLQGAAGNTIYFGEGSWLTVV.

The gene calls are TRBV7-6 and TRBJ1-1, with D unresolved. V gave up 6 bases and J gave up 5 bases, with 13 bases separating them. CDR3 length: 13 residues. Per germline, CDR1 SGHVS and CDR2 FNYEAQ. The CDR3 here is CASRLLGVTEAFF. CDR3 nucleotide sequence: TGTGCCAGCAGACTTCTCGGGGTGACTGAAGCTTTCTTT.

V is TRBV6-1 and J is TRBJ2-7; 15 nucleotides agree with TRBD2. Germline V gene data show CDR1 as MNHNS and CDR2 as SASEGT. The CDR3 runs 16 residues. J gave up 2 bases and V 4 bases, and 3 bases lay outside the gene matches. CDR3 in amino acids: CASSAGLAGGPYEQYF. DNA of the CDR3: TGTGCCAGCAGTGCGGGACTAGCGGGGGGTCCCTACGAGCAGTACTTC.

In the case of this clone: No DNA is shown, since the ends of the CDR3 on it are uncertain; the CDR3 is the one TCRdb lists. This rearrangement joins TRBV5-6 to TRBJ1-2; the D call of TRBD1 is as the table states it, not checked on the DNA. Germline V gene lookup returns CDR1 SGHDT and CDR2 YYEEEE. The CDR3 length equals 15 residues, ends included. CDR3 loop: CASFFGQQANYGYTF.

This clone came up once. This chain links TRBV5-6 with TRBJ2-3; D possibly corresponds to TRBD2 (6 bases). This CDR3 comprises 14 residues. V was clipped by 2 bases and J by 0 bases, with 7 bases between them. The germline V gene has CDR1 SGHDT and CDR2 YYEEEE. CDR3 sequence: CASSFGGSTDTQYF. CDR3 sequence (DNA): TGTGCCAGCAGCTTCGGGGGTAGCACAGATACGCAGTATTTT.

This clone was seen once. The chain combines TRBV5-5 with TRBJ1-2; D gene uncertain. Germline CDR1 reads SGHKS; CDR2 reads YYEKEE (reference sequence). Trimming took 4 bases from V and 8 from J, leaving 24 bases between them. The CDR3 runs to 16 residues. The CDR3 reads CASSDFWPVEEYGYTF. The DNA for the CDR3 is TGTGCCAGCAGCGATTTCTGGCCGGTGGAGGAGTACGGCTACACCTTC.

This clone was observed once. The J gene is TRBJ2-7, the V gene TRBV3-1 (or the pseudogene TRBV3-2), with unresolved D. Germline CDR1 and CDR2: LGHDT and YNNKEL (reference sequence). Between the trimmed V and J ends, which lost 5 bases and 6 bases, there was a span of 14 bases. The CDR3 has 13 residues. This CDR3 reads CASSSSPATEQYF. The CDR3 DNA is TGTGCCAGCAGCTCCTCGCCCGCTACCGAGCAGTACTTC.